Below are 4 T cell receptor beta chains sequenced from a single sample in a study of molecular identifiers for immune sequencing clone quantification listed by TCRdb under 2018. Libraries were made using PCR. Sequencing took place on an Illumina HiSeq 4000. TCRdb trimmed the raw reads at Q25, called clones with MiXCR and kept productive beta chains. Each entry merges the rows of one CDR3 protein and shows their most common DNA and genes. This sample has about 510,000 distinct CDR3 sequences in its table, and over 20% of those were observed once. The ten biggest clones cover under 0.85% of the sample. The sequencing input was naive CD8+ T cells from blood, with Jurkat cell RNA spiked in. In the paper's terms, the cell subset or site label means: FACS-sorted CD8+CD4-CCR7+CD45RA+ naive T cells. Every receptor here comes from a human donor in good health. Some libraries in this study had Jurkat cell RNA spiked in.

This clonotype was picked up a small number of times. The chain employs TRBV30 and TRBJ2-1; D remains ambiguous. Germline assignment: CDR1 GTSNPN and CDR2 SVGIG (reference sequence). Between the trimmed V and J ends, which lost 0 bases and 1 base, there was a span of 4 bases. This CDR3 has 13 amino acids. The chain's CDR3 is CAWSVYSYNEQFF. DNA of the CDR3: TGTGCCTGGAGTGTATATTCCTACAATGAGCAGTTCTTC.

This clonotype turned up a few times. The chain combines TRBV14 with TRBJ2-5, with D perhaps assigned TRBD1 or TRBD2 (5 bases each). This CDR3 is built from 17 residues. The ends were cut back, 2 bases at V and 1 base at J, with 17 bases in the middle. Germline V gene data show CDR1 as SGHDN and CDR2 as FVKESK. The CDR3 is CASSQFYPPGTQETQYF. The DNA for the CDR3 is TGTGCCAGCAGCCAATTTTACCCTCCGGGGACCCAAGAGACCCAGTACTTC. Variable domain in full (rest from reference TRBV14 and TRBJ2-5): EAGVTQFPSHSVIEKGQTVTLRCDPISGHDNLYWYRRVMGKEIKFLLHFVKESKQDESGMPNNRFLAERTGGTYSTLKVQPAELEDSGVYFCASSQFYPPGTQETQYFGPGTRLLVL.

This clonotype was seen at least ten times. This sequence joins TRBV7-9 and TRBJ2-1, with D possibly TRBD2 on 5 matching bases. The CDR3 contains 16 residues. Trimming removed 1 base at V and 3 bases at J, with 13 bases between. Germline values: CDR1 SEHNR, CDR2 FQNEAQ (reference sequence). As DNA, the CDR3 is TGTGCCAGCAGCTTAGATAGCGTCCGATTCTACAATGAGCAGTTCTTC. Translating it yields CASSLDSVRFYNEQFF.

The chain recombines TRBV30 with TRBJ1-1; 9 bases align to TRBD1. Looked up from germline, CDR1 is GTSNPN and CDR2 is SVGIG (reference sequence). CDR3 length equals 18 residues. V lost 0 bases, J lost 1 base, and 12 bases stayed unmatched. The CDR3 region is CAWSVFWDREIANTEAFF. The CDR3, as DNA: TGTGCCTGGAGTGTATTTTGGGACAGGGAGATTGCGAACACTGAAGCTTTCTTT.